One and the same sample provided the 2 T cell receptor beta chains below, sequenced in a study of vaccination and CD4 T cells after COVID-19. The treatment: roughly 11-day PBMC culture with coronavirus spike peptide pools or control peptides (ViraFEST assay). Cultured CD4+ T cell DNA underwent sequencing with the Oncomine TCR Beta short-read assay. TCRdb analysed the PCR reads with MiXCR anew, one entry per CDR3 protein. Of more than 4,000 distinct CDR3 sequences listed, less than 25% are singletons. What these receptors recognize is not known. Sample: CD4+ T cells from blood, cultured in vitro. Receptors were obtained from a human donor who had recovered from COVID-19.

Within the sample, this clonotype is medium-sized. The V call is TRBV7-6, the J call TRBJ1-2, with D unresolved. CDR1 is SGHVS and CDR2 is FNYEAQ in the germline V gene. The CDR3 loop spans 14 amino acids. Trimming removed 6 bases from V and 0 bases from J, with 11 bases in between. Here the CDR3 reads CASSFGDPNYGYTF. DNA of the CDR3: TGTGCCAGCAGTTTCGGAGACCCTAACTATGGCTACACCTTC.

The genes are TRBV5-1 and TRBJ1-6; no clear D gene. CDR1 is SGHRS and CDR2 is YFSETQ in the germline V gene. The CDR3 sequence is 15 residues long. Trimming shortened V by 0 bases and J by 8 bases, and 12 bases separated the two germline ends. The CDR3 DNA follows: TGCGCCAGCAGCTTGGCCTTTTTGGGTGATTCACCCCTCCACTTT. It encodes CASSLAFLGDSPLHF.